The 19 T cell receptor beta chains presented below share a single source sample, sequenced in a study of spatial heterogeneity in lung cancer. Time point meaning: sample taken at primary tumor resection. Study-wide results and limits: Counts that tracked tumor mutation counts were those of expanded intratumoral alpha and beta TCRs.

Via MiXCR, TCRdb re-called the 5' RACE reads, giving one row per CDR3 protein. The table includes approximately 21,000 distinct CDR3 sequences, approximately 4.3% detected once. The antigens these receptors bind are not known. The starting material was lung tumor tissue, obtained at surgery. These receptors all stem from a male donor with early-stage non-small cell lung cancer.

This chain uses TRBV6-1 with TRBJ2-7, with 7 bases matching TRBD1. The CDR3 totals 15 residues. V lost 7 bases, J lost 0 bases, and 9 bases stayed unmatched. CDR1 is MNHNS, CDR2 SASEGT, per germline. CDR3: CASTRQGLRSYEQYF. As DNA, the CDR3 is TGTGCCAGCACTAGACAGGGTCTTCGCTCCTACGAGCAGTACTTC.

This clonotype showed up many times. This chain links TRBV7-2 with TRBJ2-3, with D perhaps given as TRBD1 or TRBD2 (5 bases each). Trimming took 5 bases from V and 0 from J, leaving 21 bases between them. The germline V gene has CDR1 SGHTA and CDR2 FQGNSA. This CDR3 region has 18 residues. The CDR3 bases are TGTGCCAGCAGCCCCCAGGGCCTAGCTGCAACTAGCACAGATACGCAGTATTTT. As protein: CASSPQGLAATSTDTQYF.

This clonotype occurred a few times. CDR3 nucleotide sequence: TGTGCCAGCAGCCGGAAACAGGGACAACCTGAAACCTACGAGCAGTACTTC. Translated, it gives CASSRKQGQPETYEQYF. This chain links TRBV7-6 with TRBJ2-7, with TRBD1 as a possible D gene (6 bases). In germline, CDR1 is SGHVS, CDR2 FNYEAQ. Between the trimmed V and J ends, which lost 5 bases and 2 bases, there was a span of 22 bases. This CDR3 region has 17 residues.

This clonotype was seen ten or more times. The gene calls are TRBV18 and TRBJ2-2; D perhaps matches TRBD1 (6 bases). V dropped 0 bases and J dropped 6 bases, with 14 bases sitting between them. Germline values: CDR1 KGHSH, CDR2 LQKENI. This CDR3 spans 16 amino acids. The CDR3 spells CASSPPRGLVSGELFF. CDR3 DNA: TGTGCCAGCTCACCACCCAGGGGCCTTGTATCCGGGGAGCTGTTTTTT.

This clonotype was seen many times. The chain combines TRBV7-9 with TRBJ1-5, with D perhaps matching TRBD1 (5 bases). Germline loops: CDR1 SEHNR, CDR2 FQNEAQ (reference sequence). The CDR3 is made up of 12 amino acids. The V end lost 6 bases, the J end lost 4 bases, and 7 bases lay between the germline ends. CDR3 DNA: TGTGCCAGCAGTGACAGAAATCAGCCCCAGCATTTT. Its protein product is CASSDRNQPQHF.

This clonotype was detected many times. The chain links TRBV10-3 to TRBJ2-3; D ambiguous. Per the germline V gene, CDR1 is ENHRY and CDR2 is SYGVKD. The CDR3 loop spans 13 amino acids. V lost 10 bases and J lost 7, with 18 bases in between. CDR3 region: CATLDFKENTQYF. CDR3 nucleotide sequence: TGTGCCACCCTGGATTTTAAGGAAAATACGCAGTATTTT.

This clonotype was detected ten times or more. The gene calls are TRBV11-2 and TRBJ2-1; D not certain. The germline V and J ends were trimmed by 5 bases and 0 bases, with 8 bases remaining between them. The CDR3 covers 14 residues. Germline V gene sequence: CDR1 SGHAT, CDR2 FQNNGV. Written as DNA, the CDR3 is TGTGCCAGCAGCCTTGTGAGCTCCTACAATGAGCAGTTCTTC. It translates to CASSLVSSYNEQFF.

In its sample, this clonotype was seen many times. This CDR3 reads CSVEVSQGAVGEQYF. The CDR3 DNA is TGCAGCGTTGAAGTGTCTCAGGGGGCGGTAGGCGAGCAGTACTTC. The genes are TRBV29-1 and TRBJ2-7; 8 positions agree with TRBD1. Germline CDR1 is SQVTM and CDR2 is ANQGSEA. V shed 1 base and J 6 bases; nucleotides not matched to a gene: 11. There are 15 residues in the CDR3.

This clonotype was observed at least ten times. The chain combines TRBV7-2 with TRBJ2-3; 8 nucleotides align to TRBD2. Germline V CDR1 and CDR2: SGHTA, FQGNSA. CDR3 length: 15 amino acids. J lost 5 bases, V lost 5 bases, and 9 bases had no gene match. CDR3 in DNA: TGTGCCAGCAGCCTACGGGGGGGCCGGGTAGATACGCAGTATTTT. Encoded protein: CASSLRGGRVDTQYF.

This clonotype was recorded at least ten times. The chain is built from TRBV20-1 and TRBJ1-1; D is possibly TRBD1 (5 bases). The length of the CDR3 is 12 residues. Per the germline V gene, CDR1 is DFQATT and CDR2 is SNEGSKA (reference sequence). The V end was cut by 5 bases, the J end by 4 bases, with 11 bases between. CDR3 amino acids: CSAPRQFTEAFF. CDR3 nucleotide sequence: TGCAGTGCTCCGAGACAGTTCACTGAAGCTTTCTTT.

The V and J genes are TRBV5-1 and TRBJ1-1; D unclear. Germline loops: CDR1 SGHRS, CDR2 YFSETQ. The CDR3 extends over 11 amino acids. The V end lost 6 bases, the J end lost 0 bases, and 3 bases lay between the germline ends. The CDR3 region has the DNA TGCGCCAGCACGATGAACACTGAAGCTTTCTTT. It specifies CASTMNTEAFF.

This clonotype was seen many times. The CDR3 protein is CASSGRGQGAGEQYF. CDR3 nucleotides: TGCGCCAGCAGCGGAAGGGGACAGGGGGCTGGGGAGCAGTACTTC. The chain is built from TRBV5-1 and TRBJ2-7; 12 bases match TRBD1. CDR3 length: 15 residues. Losses at the gene ends were 4 bases for V and 7 bases for J; bases not matched to a gene: 9. CDR1 SGHRS and CDR2 YFSETQ come from the germline V gene.

This clonotype came up a few times. The chain employs TRBV4-3 and TRBJ1-4; D might be TRBD1 (5 bases). Per the germline V gene, CDR1 is LGHNA and CDR2 is YSLEER. There are 14 residues in the CDR3. V shed 6 bases and J shed 3 bases, with 11 bases lying between them. The CDR3 region has the DNA TGCGCCAGCAGTAGGCTAGGGGCTAATGAAAAACTGTTTTTT. The encoded protein is CASSRLGANEKLFF.

In this sample, this clonotype turned up many times. This chain's CDR3 is CASSPRTDNTEAFF. The CDR3, as DNA: TGTGCCAGCTCACCACGGACGGATAACACTGAAGCTTTCTTT. The chain is built from TRBV18 and TRBJ1-1; D is uncertain. This CDR3 has 14 amino acids. Germline V gives CDR1 KGHSH, CDR2 LQKENI. The V and J ends lost 1 base and 2 bases respectively, with 8 bases between them.

Ten or more counts support this clonotype. The CDR3 spells CASSPGLADNSMLFF. The DNA for the CDR3 is TGTGCCAGCAGCCCGGGACTAGCGGATAACTCGATGCTGTTTTTT. The chain carries TRBV9 and TRBJ2-2; 11 positions match TRBD2. With 4 bases clipped from V and 13 bases from J, the junction kept 12 bases outside the gene matches. CDR3 length equals 15 residues. Germline V gene data show CDR1 as SGDLS and CDR2 as YYNGEE. The whole variable domain, filled in from reference TRBV9 and TRBJ2-2, reads DSGVTQTPKHLITATGQRVTLRCSPRSGDLSVYWYQQSLDQGLQFLIQYYNGEERAKGNILERFSAQQFPDLHSELNLSSLELGDSALYFCASSPGLADNSMLFFGEGSRLTVL.

This clonotype was recorded many times. The chain carries TRBV9 and TRBJ2-5, with 15 bases aligning to TRBD2. Germline CDR1 SGDLS, CDR2 YYNGEE. There are 16 residues in the CDR3. V was clipped by 2 bases and J by 5 bases; unmatched bases: 4. CDR3 residues: CASSVSGTSGRETQYF. CDR3 coding DNA: TGTGCCAGCAGCGTGTCTGGGACTAGCGGGAGGGAGACCCAGTACTTC.

This clonotype was seen at least ten times. V is TRBV15 and J is TRBJ2-3; no clear D. The germline gives CDR1 LNHNV, CDR2 YYDKDF (reference sequence). The CDR3 is 16 amino acids. V lost 3 bases to trimming and J lost 0 bases, with 13 bases between them. The CDR3 nucleotides are TGTGCCACCAGCAGGCTTGGCAGGCGGAGCACAGATACGCAGTATTTT. Amino acids: CATSRLGRRSTDTQYF.

This clonotype was picked up a small number of times. This rearrangement joins TRBV20-1 to TRBJ2-7; 11 bases align to TRBD2. The germline V gene has CDR1 DFQATT and CDR2 SNEGSKA (reference sequence). J gave up 9 bases and V 3 bases, and 10 bases lay outside the gene matches. This CDR3 contains 14 residues. The CDR3 coding sequence is TGCAGTGCTAGGGCACCGGGACTAGCGGTGGGGCAGTACTTC. Translating gives CSARAPGLAVGQYF.

This clonotype was picked up many times. V and J are TRBV3-1 and TRBJ1-2; maybe TRBD1 (6 bases). The ends were cut back, 4 bases at V and 2 bases at J, with 14 bases in the middle. In germline, CDR1 is LGHDT, CDR2 YNNKEL (reference sequence). The CDR3 covers 15 residues. Here the CDR3 DNA reads TGTGCCAGCAGCCCCCCTTGGACAGCGAACTATGGCTACACCTTC. It codes for CASSPPWTANYGYTF.